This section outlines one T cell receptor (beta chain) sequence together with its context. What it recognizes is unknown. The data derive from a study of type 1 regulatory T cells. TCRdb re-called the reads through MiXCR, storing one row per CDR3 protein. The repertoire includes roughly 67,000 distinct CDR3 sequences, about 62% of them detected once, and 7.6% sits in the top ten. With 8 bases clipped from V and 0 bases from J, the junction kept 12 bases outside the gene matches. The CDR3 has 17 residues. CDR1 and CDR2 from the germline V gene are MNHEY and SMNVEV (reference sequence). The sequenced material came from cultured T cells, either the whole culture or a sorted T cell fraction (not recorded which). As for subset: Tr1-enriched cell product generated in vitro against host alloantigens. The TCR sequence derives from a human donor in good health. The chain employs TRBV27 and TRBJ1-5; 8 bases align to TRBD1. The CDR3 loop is CASGPGQGVYSNQPQHF. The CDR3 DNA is TGTGCCAGCGGCCCAGGACAGGGAGTTTATAGCAATCAGCCCCAGCATTTT.